This T cell receptor beta chain was retrieved from a study of OX40 agonist ivuxolimab in advanced cancers. Study-level results: The investigators did not determine what antigen specificity the expanded peripheral T cells had.

Trimming at V came to 1 base and at J to 0 bases, leaving 4 bases not matched to a gene. The germline CDR1 and CDR2 sequences are LGHNA and YNFKEQ. The CDR3 spans 18 residues. Sequencing was performed with immunoSEQ multiplex PCR; in TCRdb, only in-frame clones are kept and a portion is missing. The sample gives around 17,000 clones, approximately 83% of which show up once; approximately 13% is in the top ten. Remarks on this clone: Its antigen is still unknown.

This sequence was found in an adult with an advanced solid tumor such as melanoma, head and neck, liver or kidney cancer. The chain employs TRBV4-2 and TRBJ2-6; 9 nucleotides align to TRBD2. Source: CD4+ or CD8+ T cells sorted from blood, taken in a trial of the OX40 agonist ivuxolimab. CDR3 in amino acids: CASSQAFSGGSGANVLTF. DNA for the CDR3: TGTGCCAGCAGCCAAGCCTTTAGCGGGGGCTCTGGGGCCAACGTCCTGACTTTC.